Listed below are T cell receptor beta chains from one sample, sequenced in a study of human T cells and chemical hapten exposure. TCRdb recomputed calls from the RACE reads with MiXCR, one row per CDR3 protein. The sample contains about 160,000 distinct CDR3 sequences, about a quarter of which appear only once. The source material was whole blood, sampled in connection with sensitization to the hapten diphenylcyclopropenone (DPC). The origin of the receptors is a woman aged 18-29 years with alopecia areata. Some clones in this sample may be carry-over from other donors' samples. CDR3s include the opening cysteine and the closing phenylalanine or tryptophan. Each record gives: J gene, D gene, clone size, V gene, CDR3 protein, CDR3 DNA. A D gene is named only where the DNA matches it firmly. Expanded clones get a size class; other rows say once, few or many, or leave the size out.

>TRBJ1-5|.|.|TRBV7-9
CASSYSADQPQHF
TGTGCCAGCAGCTATTCGGCGGATCAGCCCCAGCATTTT
>TRBJ2-1|.|.|TRBV28
CASSLGKGGGLSYNEQFF
TGTGCCAGCAGTTTAGGAAAGGGGGGCGGGCTCTCCTACAATGAGCAGTTCTTC
>TRBJ2-1|.|.|TRBV5-5
CASSFQVPNNEQFF
TGTGCCAGCAGCTTTCAGGTCCCCAACAATGAGCAGTTCTTC
>TRBJ2-1|.|.|TRBV29-1
CSVDANNEQFF
TGCAGCGTTGACGCGAACAATGAGCAGTTCTTC
>TRBJ2-5|.|.|TRBV7-3
CASSLNAGFQETQYF
TGTGCCAGCAGCTTAAACGCTGGGTTCCAGGAGACCCAGTACTTC
>TRBJ1-5|TRBD1|few|TRBV6-2/TRBV6-3
CASRQGDRGNQPQHF
TGTGCCAGCAGACAAGGGGACAGGGGCAATCAGCCCCAGCATTTT
>TRBJ2-7|.|.|TRBV7-6
CASSSDNRYEQYF
TGTGCCAGCAGCTCGGACAACAGATACGAGCAGTACTTC
>TRBJ2-4|.|.|TRBV7-9
CATSIAKNIQYF
TGTGCCACCTCCATAGCCAAAAACATTCAGTACTTC
>TRBJ2-5|.|.|TRBV9
CASSVVAGSKETQYF
TGTGCCAGCAGCGTAGTTGCGGGATCAAAAGAGACCCAGTACTTC
>TRBJ2-5|TRBD2|.|TRBV28
CASSMGLAETQYF
TGTGCCAGCAGTATGGGACTAGCGGAGACCCAGTACTTC
>TRBJ2-5|.|.|TRBV7-2
CASSTRTAVETQYF
TGTGCCAGCAGCACCCGGACGGCGGTAGAGACCCAGTACTTC
>TRBJ2-1|TRBD2|many|TRBV6-2/TRBV6-3
CASSNTGTSGYNEQFF
TGTGCCAGCAGCAACACCGGGACTAGCGGCTACAATGAGCAGTTCTTC
>TRBJ2-5|TRBD1|once|TRBV2
CASSVDRVQETQYF
TGTGCCAGCAGCGTGGACAGGGTCCAAGAGACCCAGTACTTC
>TRBJ1-2|.|.|TRBV7-9
CASSFYEGYGYTF
TGTGCCAGCAGCTTTTACGAGGGCTATGGCTACACCTTC
>TRBJ1-5|.|.|TRBV29-1
CSVGTSNQPQHF
TGCAGCGTCGGTACTAGCAATCAGCCCCAGCATTTT
>TRBJ2-1|TRBD2|.|TRBV6-2/TRBV6-3
CASISGTSTHEQFF
TGTGCCAGCATATCCGGGACTAGCACCCATGAGCAGTTCTTC
>TRBJ2-1|TRBD1|.|TRBV6-4
CASSEGQGADEQFF
TGTGCCAGCAGTGAGGGACAGGGGGCCGATGAGCAGTTCTTC
>TRBJ1-1|.|.|TRBV2
CASSEQQGRLNTEAFF
TGTGCCAGCAGTGAACAGCAAGGGAGGTTGAACACTGAAGCTTTCTTT
>TRBJ1-5|.|.|TRBV2
CASSERANQPQHF
TGTGCCAGCAGTGAAAGGGCCAATCAGCCCCAGCATTTT
>TRBJ2-6|.|.|TRBV18
CASSPLRDIKTPGANVLTF
TGTGCCAGCTCACCACTGAGGGACATTAAAACACCTGGGGCCAACGTCCTGACTTTC
>TRBJ1-1|.|few|TRBV7-9
CASSQRSNTEAFF
TGTGCCAGCAGCCAAAGGTCTAACACTGAAGCTTTCTTT
>TRBJ1-1|.|few|TRBV9
CASSVGSGVMNTEAFF
TGTGCCAGCAGCGTGGGGTCAGGGGTTATGAACACTGAAGCTTTCTTT
>TRBJ1-1|.|few|TRBV5-6
CASSSISNEAFF
TGTGCCAGCAGCTCCATATCGAATGAAGCTTTCTTT
>TRBJ2-3|TRBD2|few|TRBV10-3
CAIRETSGRDTQYF
TGTGCCATCAGGGAGACTAGCGGGAGAGATACGCAGTATTTT
>TRBJ1-3|.|.|TRBV30
CAWSVARLGNTIYF
TGTGCCTGGAGTGTCGCCCGTTTGGGAAACACCATATATTTT
>TRBJ1-2|.|few|TRBV20-1
CSARDTLPGGYGYTF
TGCAGTGCTAGGGACACCTTACCCGGCGGCTATGGCTACACCTTC
>TRBJ2-7|.|.|TRBV5-1
CASSSGGNEQYF
TGCGCCAGCAGCTCCGGGGGCAACGAGCAGTACTTC
>TRBJ2-3|.|.|TRBV2
CASWRRPESTDTQYF
TGTGCCAGCTGGAGGAGGCCCGAATCCACAGATACGCAGTATTTT
>TRBJ2-5|.|many|TRBV20-1
CSAREARETQYF
TGCAGTGCTAGAGAAGCCCGAGAGACCCAGTACTTC
>TRBJ1-6|.|.|TRBV10-2
CASSEPQGKRNSPLHF
TGCGCCAGCAGTGAGCCGCAGGGGAAGAGGAATTCACCCCTCCACTTT
>TRBJ2-5|.|.|TRBV20-1
CSASAGQETQYF
TGCAGTGCTAGTGCGGGGCAAGAGACCCAGTACTTC
>TRBJ1-5|.|.|TRBV29-1
CSVEAGPDQPQHF
TGCAGCGTTGAAGCGGGGCCGGATCAGCCCCAGCATTTT
>TRBJ2-7|.|.|TRBV3-1
CASSLFILPFYEQYF
TGTGCCAGCAGCCTTTTCATTCTCCCCTTCTACGAGCAGTACTTC
>TRBJ2-2|.|many|TRBV4-3
CASSQGAQGGSGELFF
TGCGCCAGCAGCCAAGGGGCACAGGGAGGCAGCGGGGAGCTGTTTTTT
>TRBJ2-1|TRBD2|many|TRBV20-1
CSLAGAQVGEQFF
TGCAGTCTAGCGGGGGCCCAGGTCGGTGAGCAGTTCTTC
>TRBJ2-2|.|.|TRBV7-2
CASSLASRRSGELFF
TGTGCCAGCAGCTTAGCGTCCCGACGGAGCGGGGAGCTGTTTTTT
>TRBJ2-7|.|few|TRBV7-2
CASSLDYYEQYF
TGTGCCAGCAGCTTAGACTACTACGAGCAGTACTTC
>TRBJ2-1|.|.|TRBV5-6
CASSLELTPRGKFF
TGTGCCAGCAGCTTGGAACTAACGCCGAGAGGGAAGTTCTTC
>TRBJ1-5|.|.|TRBV28
CASSLFLGNGLNQPQHF
TGTGCCAGCAGTTTATTTCTGGGTAACGGGTTGAATCAGCCCCAGCATTTT
>TRBJ1-1|.|.|TRBV27
CASSLLTGYTEAFF
TGTGCCAGCAGTTTACTAACAGGATACACTGAAGCTTTCTTT
>TRBJ2-3|TRBD2|.|TRBV11-3
CASSLGASGSTDTQYF
TGTGCCAGCAGCTTAGGCGCTAGCGGGAGCACAGATACGCAGTATTTT
>TRBJ2-6|.|few|TRBV9
CASSPRTAGANVLTF
TGTGCCAGCAGCCCACGTACGGCTGGGGCCAACGTCCTGACTTTC
>TRBJ1-2|TRBD1|few|TRBV4-1
CASSQPTSTGQGRYGYTF
TGCGCCAGCAGCCAGCCTACGTCCACGGGACAGGGACGATATGGCTACACCTTC
>TRBJ1-2|.|.|TRBV5-1
CASSLEGRADGYTF
TGCGCCAGCAGCTTGGAGGGCAGGGCAGATGGCTACACCTTC
>TRBJ2-7|.|many|TRBV10-3
CAISLDSYEQYF
TGTGCCATCAGTTTAGATAGCTACGAGCAGTACTTC
>TRBJ2-7|.|.|TRBV12-3/TRBV12-4
CASSLARQTYEQYF
TGTGCCAGCAGTTTAGCGCGGCAGACCTACGAGCAGTACTTC
>TRBJ2-2|.|.|TRBV27
CASSFSTGELFF
TGTGCCAGCAGTTTTAGCACCGGGGAGCTGTTTTTT
>TRBJ2-1|TRBD2|.|TRBV29-1
CSVATSASYNEQFF
TGCAGCGTCGCCACTAGCGCTTCCTACAATGAGCAGTTCTTC
>TRBJ2-6|.|few|TRBV12-3/TRBV12-4
CASSPLGRSSGANVLTF
TGTGCCAGCAGCCCCTTGGGCAGGTCCTCTGGGGCCAACGTCCTGACTTTC
>TRBJ1-1|.|few|TRBV30
CAWSYPPNTEAFF
TGTGCCTGGAGTTATCCACCGAACACTGAAGCTTTCTTT
>TRBJ2-1|TRBD2|.|TRBV20-1
CSARAPGLAGKVQFF
TGCAGTGCTAGGGCCCCCGGACTAGCGGGGAAAGTGCAGTTCTTC
>TRBJ2-7|TRBD1|few|TRBV30
CAWRDSSYEQYF
TGTGCCTGGCGGGACAGCTCCTACGAGCAGTACTTC
>TRBJ1-2|TRBD1|.|TRBV7-2
CASSRDRVDGYTF
TGTGCCAGCAGCAGGGACAGGGTAGACGGCTACACCTTC